The 14 T cell receptor beta chains listed next were all sequenced from one sample in a study of shared clonotypes between healthy human individuals. TCRdb's copy holds only in-frame clones and misses some; the assay was immunoSEQ multiplex PCR. This table holds approximately 620,000 clones, 97% found once. Sequenced input: naive CD4+ T cells sorted from blood. The subset is: CD45RA+ positively selected. These receptor sequences come from a woman under 40 in good health.

V is TRBV18 and J is TRBJ2-5, with D maybe TRBD2 (5 bases). Germline assignment: CDR1 KGHSH and CDR2 LQKENI. Deletions cut 6 bases from V and 1 base from J, with 15 bases between. The CDR3 spans 15 residues. The DNA of the CDR3 is TGTGCCAGCTCCCTACTTGAGCGGATCCAAGAGACCCAGTACTTC. Encoded protein: CASSLLERIQETQYF.

The rearrangement joins TRBV29-1 to TRBJ2-6; no clear D gene. Germline values: CDR1 SQVTM, CDR2 ANQGSEA. The CDR3 loop spans 12 amino acids. Trimming shortened V by 6 bases and J by 1 base, and 4 bases separated the two germline ends. CDR3 in amino acids: CSVPSGANVLTF. For the CDR3, the DNA is TGCAGCGTGCCTTCTGGGGCCAACGTCCTGACTTTC.

The rearrangement uses TRBV5-1 and TRBJ2-1, with 9 positions matching TRBD1. CDR1 and CDR2 (germline): SGHRS, YFSETQ. Germline trimming cut 5 bases from V and 5 bases from J; bases unmatched to any gene: 8. CDR3 length: 15 amino acids. Here the CDR3 DNA reads TGCGCCAGCAGACCCGGGACAGGGCGTAACAATGAGCAGTTCTTC. Residues: CASRPGTGRNNEQFF.

The chain joins TRBV6-5 to TRBJ2-2, with D unresolved. The CDR3 is 13 residues long. Trimming left V 5 bases short and J 5 bases short, with 9 bases between. Germline assignment: CDR1 MNHEY and CDR2 SVGAGI. CDR3 DNA: TGTGCCAGCAGTAAAGGACGGACCGGGGAGCTGTTTTTT. Translated: CASSKGRTGELFF.

This chain joins TRBV11-2 and TRBJ2-7; D remains ambiguous. The CDR3 is 13 amino acids. Per germline, CDR1 SGHAT and CDR2 FQNNGV. V lost 3 bases and J lost 2, with 8 bases in between. For the CDR3, the DNA is TGTGCCAGCAGCTTTCGCAGAACCTACGAGCAGTACTTC. Its translation: CASSFRRTYEQYF.

This clone was observed a handful of times. This chain joins TRBV7-9 and TRBJ1-1, with no clear D. V shed 7 bases and J shed 4 bases, with 16 bases lying between them. Germline V gives CDR1 SEHNR, CDR2 FQNEAQ (reference sequence). The CDR3 runs to 14 residues. CDR3 loop: CASTLREGATEAFF. The CDR3 nucleotides are TGTGCCAGCACCCTCCGGGAGGGAGCCACTGAAGCTTTCTTT.

The chain is built from TRBV9 and TRBJ2-1; D might be TRBD1 (5 bases). Germline CDR1 and CDR2: SGDLS and YYNGEE. Trimming shortened V by 4 bases and J by 9 bases, and 11 bases separated the two germline ends. The CDR3 totals 12 residues. The CDR3 protein is CASSLGATEQFF. For the CDR3, the DNA is TGTGCCAGCAGCTTAGGGGCGACTGAGCAGTTCTTC.

The CDR3 coding sequence is TGTGCCAGTAACCGGGGCCGCCCGATTAGCACAGATACGCAGTATTTT. Its protein product is CASNRGRPISTDTQYF. The V call is TRBV19, the J call TRBJ2-3, with D perhaps given as TRBD1 or TRBD2 (5 bases each). The germline V gene has CDR1 LNHDA and CDR2 SQIVND (reference sequence). V lost 7 bases and J lost 0, with 17 bases in between. This CDR3 contains 16 residues.

V is TRBV11-2 and J is TRBJ2-7; perhaps TRBD2 as D (5 bases). The CDR3 length is 17 residues. The ends were cut back, 0 bases at V and 5 bases at J, with 20 bases in the middle. CDR1 SGHAT and CDR2 FQNNGV come from the germline V gene. This CDR3 is CASSLDLRRGSTHEQYF. CDR3 nucleotide sequence: TGTGCCAGCAGCTTAGATCTAAGGCGTGGGAGTACCCACGAGCAGTACTTC.

The rearrangement uses TRBV2 and TRBJ1-2; maybe TRBD1 (6 bases). CDR3 size: 11 residues. V was pared by 11 bases and J by 8 bases, with 15 bases between. Germline values: CDR1 SNHLY, CDR2 FYNNEI. CDR3 bases: TGTGCCTTCTGGGGGGCCGGAGGCTACACCTTC. It specifies CAFWGAGGYTF.

The chain combines TRBV28 with TRBJ1-5, with 9 bases that match TRBD1. J gave up 9 bases and V 6 bases, and 9 bases lay outside the gene matches. There are 14 residues in the CDR3. Germline V lookup: CDR1 MDHEN, CDR2 SYDVKM. CDR3 bases: TGTGCCAGCAGCCGGGACAGGGACCCAGTGCCCCAGCATTTT. Its translation: CASSRDRDPVPQHF.

The V and J genes are TRBV2 and TRBJ1-1; D remains unclear. Germline assignment: CDR1 SNHLY and CDR2 FYNNEI. Trimming removed 7 bases at V and 3 bases at J, with 9 bases between. The CDR3 contains 12 residues. CDR3 sequence (DNA): TGTGCCAGCAACGGGCTTTACACTGAAGCTTTCTTT. Protein sequence: CASNGLYTEAFF.

V and J are TRBV28 and TRBJ1-3; D unclear. The CDR3 is 14 residues long. CDR1 and CDR2 (germline): MDHEN, SYDVKM. V was trimmed by 3 bases and J by 2 bases, leaving 8 bases between them. The CDR3 DNA reads as TGTGCCAGCAGTTTCCCTCTTCCTGGAAACACCATATATTTT. This encodes CASSFPLPGNTIYF.

V and J are TRBV18 and TRBJ1-5; D call uncertain. The CDR3 totals 17 residues. Trimming cost V 3 bases and J 3 bases, with 18 bases left between them. In germline, CDR1 is KGHSH, CDR2 LQKENI. The CDR3 sequence is CASSPTQPDDFNQPQHF. In nucleotides, the CDR3 is TGTGCCAGCTCACCTACCCAACCGGACGATTTCAATCAGCCCCAGCATTTT. The complete variable domain, with remaining parts taken from reference TRBV18 and TRBJ1-5, reads NAGVMQNPRHLVRRRGQEARLRCSPMKGHSHVYWYRQLPEEGLKFMVYLQKENIIDESGMPKERFSAEFPKEGPSILRIQQVVRGDSAAYFCASSPTQPDDFNQPQHFGDGTRLSIL.